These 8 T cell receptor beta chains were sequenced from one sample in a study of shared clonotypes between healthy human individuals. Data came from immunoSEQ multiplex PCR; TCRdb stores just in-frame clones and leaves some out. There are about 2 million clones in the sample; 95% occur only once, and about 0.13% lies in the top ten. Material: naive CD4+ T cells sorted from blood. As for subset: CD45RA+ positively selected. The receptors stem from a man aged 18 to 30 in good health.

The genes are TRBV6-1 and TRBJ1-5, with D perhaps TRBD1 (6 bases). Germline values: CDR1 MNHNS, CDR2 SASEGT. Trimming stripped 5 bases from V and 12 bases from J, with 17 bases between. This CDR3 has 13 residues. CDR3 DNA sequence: TGTGCCAGCAGTACCGAGGACAGAGCCAGCCAGCATTTT. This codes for CASSTEDRASQHF.

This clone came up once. CDR3 bases: TGCGCCAGCAGCCGGGACGGTTTAACCTATGGCTACACCTTC. It encodes CASSRDGLTYGYTF. The rearrangement links TRBV5-1 to TRBJ1-2, with a possible D match to TRBD1 (5 bases). The germline V gene encodes CDR1 SGHRS and CDR2 YFSETQ. The V end lost 4 bases, the J end lost 4 bases, and 14 bases lay between the germline ends. The CDR3 has 14 residues.

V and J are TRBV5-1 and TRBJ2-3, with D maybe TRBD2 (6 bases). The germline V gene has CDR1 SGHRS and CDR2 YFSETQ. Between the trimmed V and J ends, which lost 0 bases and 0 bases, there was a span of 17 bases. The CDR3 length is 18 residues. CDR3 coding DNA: TGCGCCAGCAGCTTGGGCCTAGCGCCAAACCCTAGCACAGATACGCAGTATTTT. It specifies CASSLGLAPNPSTDTQYF.

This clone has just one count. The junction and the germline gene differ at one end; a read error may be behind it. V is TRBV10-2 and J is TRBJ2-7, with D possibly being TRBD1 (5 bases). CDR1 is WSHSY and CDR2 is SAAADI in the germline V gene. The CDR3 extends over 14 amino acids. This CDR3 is CASRGQTVSFEQYF. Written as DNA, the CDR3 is TGCGCCAGCAGGGGGCAAACTGTCTCCTTCGAGCAGTACTTC.

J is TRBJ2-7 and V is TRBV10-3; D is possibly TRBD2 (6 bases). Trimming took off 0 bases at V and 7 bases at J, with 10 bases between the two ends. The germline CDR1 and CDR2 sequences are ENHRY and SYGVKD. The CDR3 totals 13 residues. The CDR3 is CAISESRREEQYF. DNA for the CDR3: TGTGCCATCAGTGAGTCGAGGAGGGAGGAGCAGTACTTC.

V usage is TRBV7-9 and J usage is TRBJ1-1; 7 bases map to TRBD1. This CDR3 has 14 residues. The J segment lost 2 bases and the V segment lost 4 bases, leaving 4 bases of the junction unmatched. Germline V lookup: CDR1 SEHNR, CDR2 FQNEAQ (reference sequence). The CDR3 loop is CASSSTGFNTEAFF. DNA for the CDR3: TGTGCCAGCAGCTCGACAGGGTTCAACACTGAAGCTTTCTTT.

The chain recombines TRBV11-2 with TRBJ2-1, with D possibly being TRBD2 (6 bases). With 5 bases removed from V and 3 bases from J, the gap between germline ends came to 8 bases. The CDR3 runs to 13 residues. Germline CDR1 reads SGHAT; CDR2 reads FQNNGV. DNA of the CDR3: TGTGCCAGCAGCCTGGAGGGCTACAATGAGCAGTTCTTC. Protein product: CASSLEGYNEQFF.

The CDR3 is CASGRVGGSYEQYF. The CDR3 region has the DNA TGTGCCAGCGGGCGGGTGGGCGGATCCTACGAGCAGTACTTC. The chain carries TRBV28 and TRBJ2-7; TRBD2 is a possible D gene (5 bases). Germline V CDR1 and CDR2: MDHEN, SYDVKM. The V and J ends lost 8 bases and 1 base respectively, with 15 bases between them. This CDR3 comprises 14 residues.